A single sample is the source of the 4 T cell receptor beta chains below, sequenced in a study of CXCR3-negative and CXCR3-positive naive CD8 T cells. The study's findings and limits: The study found more hydrophobic TRB CDR3s in CXCR3-positive naive cells than in CXCR3-negative naive cells.

With UMI labels, 5' RACE was used to prepare the TRB cDNA libraries. TCRdb reprocessed the 5' RACE reads and reports one entry per CDR3 protein, with no DNA. The sample has 65,000 to 90,000 distinct CDR3 sequences. For these receptors, no antigen is known. Input material: naive CXCR3+ CD8+ T cells from blood. Documented subset: CD45RO-CCR7+CD27+CD95- naive CD8+ T cells expressing CXCR3 (TNR3+). Receptors originate from a human donor in good health. Some clones in this sample may be carry-over from other donors' samples.

The chain uses TRBV5-1 and TRBJ2-3; with no DNA, the TCRdb D assignment of TRBD2 cannot be verified. The CDR3 sequence is 21 residues long. CDR1 SGHRS and CDR2 YFSETQ come from the germline V gene. CDR3 sequence reads: CASRNGSSGGYFGASTDTQYF.

V gene TRBV27 combines with J gene TRBJ1-1; as DNA is missing, the TRBD1 call by TCRdb cannot be tested. The germline CDR1 and CDR2 sequences are MNHEY and SMNVEV (reference sequence). The CDR3 runs 13 residues. CDR3 loop: CASSPWENTEAFF.

J is TRBJ2-1 and V is TRBV27; TCRdb proposes TRBD1, but this gene call is untestable without DNA. The CDR3 length is 13 residues. From germline, CDR1 is MNHEY and CDR2 SMNVEV (reference sequence). CDR3 in amino acids: CASSTPSGNEQFF.

V usage is TRBV24-1 and J usage is TRBJ2-5; TCRdb designates TRBD2, a call that cannot be tested without DNA. From germline, CDR1 is KGHDR and CDR2 SFDVKD. The CDR3 extends over 16 amino acids. The CDR3: CATSVLKSGKEETQYF.